The 17 T cell receptor beta chains below come from one sample, sequenced in a study of T cells in Graves' hyperthyroidism and ophthalmopathy. TCR beta CDR3 sequences were amplified from RNA transcripts. In the first-round RT-PCR of the TCR CDR3, the HTBI primer set was used. TCRdb re-derived calls from the multiplex PCR reads in MiXCR, one entry per CDR3 protein. This sample yields approximately 400,000 distinct CDR3 sequences, of which approximately 19% are seen a single time; 3.7% belongs to the top ten. Sequencing was done on a sample of blood. All receptors come from a woman aged 18-35 years with Graves' hyperthyroidism.

This clonotype was seen ten or more times. The CDR3 DNA reads as TGTGCCAGCAGTGCGGACCCCCGGGACACCATATATTTT. Translating it yields CASSADPRDTIYF. V and J are TRBV12-3 or TRBV12-4 and TRBJ1-3; D uncertain. V was clipped by 5 bases and J by 8 bases, with 13 bases between them. CDR3 length equals 13 residues.

This clonotype has ten or more counts. This chain connects TRBV29-1 to TRBJ1-2; the D gene is possibly TRBD1 (5 bases). V lost 7 bases and J lost 13, with 19 bases in between. CDR1 is SQVTM, CDR2 ANQGSEA, per germline. This CDR3 contains 11 residues. The CDR3 DNA is TGCAGCGCCGGCCTACGGGGGAACCCCACCTTC. Translated, it gives CSAGLRGNPTF.

This clonotype has only a few counts. The chain employs TRBV11-2 and TRBJ2-2, with 7 bases that match TRBD2. CDR1 and CDR2 (germline): SGHAT, FQNNGV. The CDR3 has 13 amino acids. The junction had 5 bases not matched to a gene; V was cut back by 6 bases and J by 7 bases. CDR3 amino acids: CASRLRGNGELFF. The CDR3 DNA reads as TGTGCCAGCAGGTTGCGGGGGAACGGGGAGCTGTTTTTT.

V and J are TRBV6-1 and TRBJ2-1, with 9 bases matching TRBD1. With V trimmed by 0 bases and J by 5 bases, 2 bases remained unmatched. Germline V gives CDR1 MNHNS, CDR2 SASEGT. The CDR3 is made up of 15 amino acids. The CDR3 DNA follows: TGTGCCAGCAGTGAAGCCGGGACAGGGAACAATGAGCAGTTCTTC. Its protein is CASSEAGTGNNEQFF.

This clonotype has a count of ten or more. The rearrangement joins TRBV15 to TRBJ2-7; D uncertain. Germline CDR1 reads LNHNV; CDR2 reads YYDKDF (reference sequence). There are 15 residues in the CDR3. Trimming stripped 1 base from V and 5 bases from J, with 15 bases between. Written as DNA, the CDR3 is TGTGCCACCAGCAGAGGAGTGGATTTAGGCAACGAGCAGTACTTC. Translating gives CATSRGVDLGNEQYF.

This clonotype has at least ten counts. The V gene is TRBV20-1, the J gene TRBJ1-1; D gene uncertain. With 3 bases removed from V and 0 bases from J, the gap between germline ends came to 8 bases. Germline values: CDR1 DFQATT, CDR2 SNEGSKA (reference sequence). CDR3 size: 13 residues. The DNA of the CDR3 is TGCAGTGCTAGGAATCTATTGAACACTGAAGCTTTCTTT. Translating it yields CSARNLLNTEAFF.

This clonotype has just a few counts. The chain has TRBV7-3 and TRBJ2-7; D is ambiguous. This CDR3 is built from 12 residues. The V gene's germline CDR1 is SGHTA and CDR2 FQGTGA. V gave up 1 base and J gave up 5 bases, with 6 bases separating them. In nucleotides, the CDR3 is TGTGCCAGCAGCTTAAGGTTACACGAGCAGTACTTC. Protein: CASSLRLHEQYF. The full variable domain, in which reference TRBV7-3 and TRBJ2-7 provide the parts outside the CDR3, is GAGVSQTPSNKVTEKGKYVELRCDPISGHTALYWYRQSLGQGPEFLIYFQGTGAADDSGLPNDRFFAVRPEGSVSTLKIQRTERGDSAVYLCASSLRLHEQYFGPGTRLTVT.

This chain connects TRBV18 to TRBJ1-2; D remains ambiguous. This CDR3 has 15 amino acids. V dropped 3 bases and J dropped 5 bases, with 16 bases sitting between them. Germline V gene sequence: CDR1 KGHSH, CDR2 LQKENI. DNA of the CDR3: TGTGCCAGCTCACCCGTCTGGGTAGCTGGTTATGGCTACACCTTC. Its translation: CASSPVWVAGYGYTF.

This clonotype has ten or more counts. The rearrangement uses TRBV6-5 and TRBJ2-7, with 13 bases that match TRBD2. The CDR3 covers 16 residues. Trimming cost V 5 bases and J 5 bases; bases outside gene matches: 9. Germline V gives CDR1 MNHEY, CDR2 SVGAGI. CDR3 protein: CASSRSTSGGAHEQYF. The CDR3 DNA reads as TGTGCCAGCAGTCGGTCTACTAGCGGGGGGGCTCACGAGCAGTACTTC.

This clonotype was seen repeatedly, ten times or more. This chain uses TRBV7-9 with TRBJ1-1, with a tentative D call TRBD1 (5 bases). V shed 5 bases and J shed 11 bases, with 18 bases lying between them. This CDR3 has 13 residues. CDR1 and CDR2 from the germline V gene are SEHNR and FQNEAQ (reference sequence). CDR3 residues: CASSPRPTGGAFF. Written as DNA, the CDR3 is TGTGCCAGCAGCCCCCGGCCGACGGGGGGGGCTTTCTTT. Full variable domain (missing parts from reference TRBV7-9 and TRBJ1-1): DTGVSQNPRHKITKRGQNVTFRCDPISEHNRLYWYRQTLGQGPEFLTYFQNEAQLEKSRLLSDRFSAERPKGSFSTLEIQRTEQGDSAMYLCASSPRPTGGAFFGQGTRLTVV.

On this clonotype itself: One end of the junction is discordant with germline, which a read error may explain. V is TRBV20-1 and J is TRBJ2-7, with D tentatively TRBD1 or TRBD2 (7 bases each). This CDR3 has 14 amino acids. CDR1 and CDR2 (germline): DFQATT, SNEGSKA (reference sequence). The chain's CDR3 is CSAPQGGGGNEQCF. The CDR3 nucleotides read TGTAGTGCCCCTCAAGGGGGAGGGGGCAACGAGCAGTGCTTC.

The rearrangement uses TRBV4-1 and TRBJ2-2, with D tentatively TRBD2 (5 bases). Trimming shortened V by 0 bases and J by 7 bases, and 15 bases separated the two germline ends. The CDR3 has 16 amino acids. Germline CDR1 reads MGHRA; CDR2 reads YSYEKL. The CDR3 sequence: CASSQDLPTRGGELFF. In nucleotides, the CDR3 is TGCGCCAGCAGCCAAGATCTCCCCACCCGGGGCGGGGAGCTGTTTTTT.

This clonotype was seen ten or more times. This chain uses TRBV7-2 with TRBJ1-2; 7 bases are a match to TRBD1. The germline CDR1 and CDR2 sequences are SGHTA and FQGNSA. The CDR3 is made up of 15 amino acids. Germline trimming cut 5 bases from V and 8 bases from J; bases unmatched to any gene: 14. The CDR3, as DNA: TGTGCCAGCAGCCTGACCGCGTCGACAGGGAAGGGCTACACCTTC. Amino acids: CASSLTASTGKGYTF.

This clonotype was seen ten or more times. The rearrangement uses TRBV20-1 and TRBJ1-5; a possible D gene is TRBD1 (5 bases). The CDR3 is 15 residues long. Germline V lookup: CDR1 DFQATT, CDR2 SNEGSKA (reference sequence). V was trimmed by 2 bases and J by 6 bases, leaving 17 bases between them. The CDR3 DNA follows: TGCAGTGCTAGATCCCTCGGAGGGGAGGGTCAGCCCCAGCATTTT. It is translated as CSARSLGGEGQPQHF.

There are many counts of this clonotype. The J gene is TRBJ1-1, the V gene TRBV12-3 or TRBV12-4; no definite D call. Trimming took 3 bases from V and 5 from J, leaving 13 bases between them. CDR3 length: 14 amino acids. CDR3 sequence reads: CASSLRGEVTEAFF. CDR3 DNA sequence: TGTGCCAGCAGTTTGCGGGGAGAGGTGACTGAAGCTTTCTTT.

The J gene is TRBJ2-7, the V gene TRBV18; 7 positions agree with TRBD1. V lost 4 bases to trimming and J lost 2 bases; unmatched junction nucleotides: 14. This CDR3 has 17 residues. Germline values: CDR1 KGHSH, CDR2 LQKENI. The CDR3 region is CASSRSSRDRATYEQYF. The DNA of the CDR3 is TGTGCCAGCTCACGGAGTTCCCGGGACAGAGCTACCTACGAGCAGTACTTC.

This clonotype was counted ten times or more. This chain uses TRBV12-3 or TRBV12-4 with TRBJ1-2; D is ambiguous. This CDR3 has 13 residues. Trimming removed 4 bases at V and 7 bases at J, with 13 bases between. The DNA of the CDR3 is TGTGCCAGCAGTTCCCCGGGGAGTCTTGGCTACACCTTC. Its protein is CASSSPGSLGYTF.